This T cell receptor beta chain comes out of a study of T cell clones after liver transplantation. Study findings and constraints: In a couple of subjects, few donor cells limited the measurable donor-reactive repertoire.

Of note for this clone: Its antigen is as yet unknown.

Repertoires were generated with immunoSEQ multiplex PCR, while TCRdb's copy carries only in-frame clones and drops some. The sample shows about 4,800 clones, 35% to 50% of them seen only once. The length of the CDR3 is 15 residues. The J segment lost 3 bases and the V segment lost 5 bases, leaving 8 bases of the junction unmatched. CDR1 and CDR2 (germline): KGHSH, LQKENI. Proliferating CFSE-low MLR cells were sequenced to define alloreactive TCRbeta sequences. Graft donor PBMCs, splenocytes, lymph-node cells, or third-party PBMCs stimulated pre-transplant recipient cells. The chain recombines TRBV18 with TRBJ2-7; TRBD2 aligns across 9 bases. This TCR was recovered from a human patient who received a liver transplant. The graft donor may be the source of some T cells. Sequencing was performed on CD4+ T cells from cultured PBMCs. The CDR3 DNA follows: TGTGCCAGCTCATCAGGGACTAGCAGAAGCTACGAGCAGTACTTC. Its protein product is CASSSGTSRSYEQYF.